Below are 19 T cell receptor beta chains sequenced from a single sample in a study of cytomegalovirus exposure and HLA in healthy donors. Clones were read by immunoSEQ multiplex PCR, and TCRdb kept only the in-frame ones, dropping some. The table records a few hundred thousand clones, about nine tenths of them present only once. The sequenced sample was PBMCs. Every receptor here comes from a woman younger than 30 in good health and CMV-seronegative.

This clone was observed a single time. CDR3 amino acids: CASSYDRQSNTGELFF. CDR3 DNA: TGCGCCAGCAGCTACGACAGACAGTCGAACACCGGGGAGCTGTTTTTT. This chain uses TRBV5-1 with TRBJ2-2; possible D gene TRBD1, 5 bases. Germline CDR1 is SGHRS and CDR2 is YFSETQ. The CDR3 has 16 residues. V gave up 3 bases and J gave up 0 bases, with 12 bases separating them.

This chain links TRBV6-5 with TRBJ1-5, with a tentative D call TRBD1 (5 bases). With 6 bases removed from V and 3 bases from J, the gap between germline ends came to 12 bases. Per the germline V gene, CDR1 is MNHEY and CDR2 is SVGAGI. This CDR3 is 14 amino acids long. CDR3 protein: CASSPGHHNQPQHF. The CDR3 nucleotides are TGTGCCAGCAGCCCCGGACACCACAATCAGCCCCAGCATTTT.

V and J are TRBV11-2 and TRBJ1-1, with D perhaps TRBD1 (5 bases). V shed 2 bases and J shed 3 bases, with 10 bases lying between them. The CDR3 runs 14 residues. Germline lookup yields CDR1 SGHAT and CDR2 FQNNGV. The CDR3: CASSLMRGDTEAFF. CDR3 DNA sequence: TGTGCCAGCAGCTTAATGCGGGGGGACACTGAAGCTTTCTTT. Full variable domain (remainder filled in from reference TRBV11-2 and TRBJ1-1): EAGVAQSPRYKIIEKRQSVAFWCNPISGHATLYWYQQILGQGPKLLIQFQNNGVVDDSQLPKDRFSAERLKGVDSTLKIQPAKLEDSAVYLCASSLMRGDTEAFFGQGTRLTVV.

The rearrangement uses TRBV7-8 and TRBJ2-1, with D uncertain. Germline lookup yields CDR1 SGHVS and CDR2 FQNEAQ. The CDR3 sequence is 14 residues long. Trimming cost V 1 base and J 2 bases, with 6 bases left between them. Written as DNA, the CDR3 is TGTGCCAGCAGCTTAGGGAGTGCCTACAATGAGCAGTTCTTC. Its translation: CASSLGSAYNEQFF.

The chain couples TRBV14 to TRBJ1-1, with 7 bases fitting TRBD1. V was pared by 4 bases and J by 10 bases, with 9 bases of the junction left unmatched. Germline V lookup: CDR1 SGHDN, CDR2 FVKESK. The CDR3 contains 13 residues. The CDR3 here is CASSPEQGLGAFF. In nucleotides, the CDR3 is TGTGCCAGCAGCCCGGAACAGGGGCTCGGAGCTTTCTTT.

The chain employs TRBV5-6 and TRBJ1-1; no clear D. Germline CDR1 reads SGHDT; CDR2 reads YYEEEE. V was pared by 4 bases and J by 4 bases, with 20 bases between. The CDR3 loop spans 16 amino acids. CDR3 in amino acids: CASSPYQGLGSTEAFF. The CDR3 DNA reads TGTGCCAGCAGCCCATACCAAGGACTAGGGAGCACTGAAGCTTTCTTT.

This clone appeared once. The chain joins TRBV29-1 to TRBJ2-7; 8 nucleotides align to TRBD2. With 5 bases clipped from V and 3 bases from J, the junction kept 0 bases outside the gene matches. This CDR3 comprises 11 residues. Looked up from germline, CDR1 is SQVTM and CDR2 is ANQGSEA. CDR3 nucleotide sequence: TGCAGCGTTAGCGGGAGCTACGAGCAGTACTTC. Its translation is CSVSGSYEQYF.

This sequence joins TRBV20-1 and TRBJ1-2; D unresolved. The V and J ends lost 3 bases and 8 bases respectively, with 10 bases between them. The length of the CDR3 is 11 residues. Germline-derived CDR1 and CDR2 are DFQATT and SNEGSKA (reference sequence). The CDR3 reads CSARLARGYTF. The CDR3, as DNA: TGCAGTGCTAGGTTAGCCCGGGGCTACACCTTC.

V is TRBV27 and J is TRBJ2-7; TRBD2 matches at 11 bases. Germline V gene sequence: CDR1 MNHEY, CDR2 SMNVEV (reference sequence). The CDR3 sequence is 17 residues long. The J segment lost 3 bases and the V segment lost 1 base, leaving 8 bases of the junction unmatched. The CDR3 loop reads CASSLFLGTSGIYEQYF. The CDR3 DNA reads TGTGCCAGCAGTTTATTTCTAGGGACTAGCGGTATCTACGAGCAGTACTTC.

The CDR3 sequence is CASSFVPSGRPRETQYF. As DNA, the CDR3 is TGTGCCAGCAGCTTCGTCCCCAGCGGGAGGCCGCGGGAGACCCAGTACTTC. The rearrangement links TRBV11-3 to TRBJ2-5, with 9 bases fitting TRBD2. The trim removed 3 bases at V and 5 bases at J, leaving 13 bases unmatched. CDR1 is SGHNT and CDR2 is YENEEA in the germline V gene. The CDR3 spans 17 residues.

The V call is TRBV6-4, the J call TRBJ1-3; tentative D call: TRBD1 (6 bases). This CDR3 spans 15 amino acids. V dropped 3 bases and J dropped 0 bases, with 9 bases sitting between them. Germline V lookup: CDR1 MRHNA, CDR2 SNTAGT. The CDR3 bases are TGTGCCAGCAGTGAGACAGGCAACTCTGGAAACACCATATATTTT. Translation: CASSETGNSGNTIYF.

J is TRBJ2-7 and V is TRBV27; D uncertain. The CDR3 sequence is 14 residues long. CDR1 and CDR2 (germline): MNHEY, SMNVEV (reference sequence). V was pared by 5 bases and J by 2 bases, with 13 bases between. The CDR3 region is CASSHRLLPYEQYF. The CDR3 nucleotides are TGTGCCAGCAGTCACCGACTCCTACCCTACGAGCAGTACTTC.

The CDR3 DNA reads TGCGCCAGCAGCCACGACAGGAGTTTCTCCTACGAGCAGTACTTC. Translating gives CASSHDRSFSYEQYF. This chain uses TRBV4-1 with TRBJ2-7; TRBD1 might be the D (6 bases). The CDR3 totals 15 residues. Looked up from germline, CDR1 is MGHRA and CDR2 is YSYEKL. Trimming cost V 3 bases and J 0 bases, with 12 bases left between them.

Comments on this clone: The junction and the germline gene differ at one end; a read error may be behind it. The chain has TRBV10-3 and TRBJ2-1, with D perhaps TRBD1 or TRBD2 (6 bases each). CDR3 length: 10 residues. In germline, CDR1 is ENHRY, CDR2 SYGVKD. Here the CDR3 DNA reads TGTGCCACCAGTGGGGGGCTCCAGTTCTTC. Protein product: CATSGGLQFF.

This clone showed up just once. The chain carries TRBV27 and TRBJ2-7; TRBD1 might be the D (6 bases). V lost 6 bases, J lost 2 bases, and 11 bases lay in between. The length of the CDR3 is 13 residues. Germline lookup yields CDR1 MNHEY and CDR2 SMNVEV (reference sequence). DNA for the CDR3: TGTGCCAGCAGCAAGCAGGGGACCTACGAGCAGTACTTC. Translating gives CASSKQGTYEQYF.

Of note for this clone: The sample carries other DNA sequences with the same CDR3. J is TRBJ2-1 and V is TRBV5-1, with TRBD1 matching 8 bases. This CDR3 is 15 amino acids long. CDR1 is SGHRS and CDR2 is YFSETQ in the germline V gene. V shed 4 bases, J shed 2 bases, and the junction held 5 bases outside the gene matches. CDR3 coding DNA: TGCGCCAGCAGCCTAGGACAGGGTACCTACAATGAGCAGTTCTTC. This encodes CASSLGQGTYNEQFF.

The rearrangement uses TRBV27 and TRBJ1-1, with D possibly being TRBD1 (6 bases). V gave up 6 bases and J gave up 1 base, with 21 bases separating them. The CDR3 totals 17 residues. Germline V gene lookup returns CDR1 MNHEY and CDR2 SMNVEV (reference sequence). The CDR3 DNA sequence: TGTGCCAGCAGGCCGACAGGTTTAAGTGGTGGGAACACTGAAGCTTTCTTT. Translating it yields CASRPTGLSGGNTEAFF.

This rearrangement joins TRBV2 to TRBJ1-1, with 9 bases that match TRBD1. Germline CDR1 is SNHLY and CDR2 is FYNNEI. V lost 5 bases, J lost 1 base, and 8 bases stayed unmatched. The CDR3 sequence is 16 residues long. CDR3 loop: CASSPLRTGENTEAFF. The CDR3 DNA reads TGTGCCAGCAGTCCCCTAAGGACAGGGGAGAACACTGAAGCTTTCTTT.

V and J are TRBV12-5 and TRBJ2-7, with D unclear. V lost 1 base and J lost 2, with 9 bases in between. The germline CDR1 and CDR2 sequences are LGHNT and FRNRAP. The CDR3 is 14 amino acids. DNA for the CDR3: TGTGCTAGTGGTTTGGAAAGCATCCCCTACGAGCAGTACTTC. As protein: CASGLESIPYEQYF.